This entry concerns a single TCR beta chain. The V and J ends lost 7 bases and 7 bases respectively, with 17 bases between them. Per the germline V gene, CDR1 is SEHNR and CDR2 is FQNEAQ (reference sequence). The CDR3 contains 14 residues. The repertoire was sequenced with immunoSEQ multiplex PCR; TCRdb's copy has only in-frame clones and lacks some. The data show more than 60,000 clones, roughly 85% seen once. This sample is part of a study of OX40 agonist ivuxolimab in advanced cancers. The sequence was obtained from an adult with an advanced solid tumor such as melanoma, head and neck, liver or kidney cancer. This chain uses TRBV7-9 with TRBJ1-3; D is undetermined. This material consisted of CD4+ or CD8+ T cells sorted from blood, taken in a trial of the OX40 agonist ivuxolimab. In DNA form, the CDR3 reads TGTGCCAGCACCTCGGCCTCGGTCGGGAACACCATATATTTT. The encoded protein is CASTSASVGNTIYF.